The 3 T cell receptor beta chains given below trace back to one sample, sequenced in a study of T cell responses to AZD1222 COVID-19 vaccine. The data were produced by immunoSEQ multiplex PCR, yet TCRdb's version contains in-frame clones alone and is incomplete. This table holds fewer than 130,000 clones, over 75% found once. Specimen: peripheral blood, collected on day 0 of AZD1222 vaccination. The origin of the receptors is an adult in good health.

CDR3 sequence (DNA): TGTGCCAGCAGTTACTTTGGGACTAGCGGGAGTAGAGTGGTGGATGAGCAGTTCTTC. Amino acid sequence: CASSYFGTSGSRVVDEQFF. The chain employs TRBV6-2 or TRBV6-3 and TRBJ2-1; 14 nucleotides agree with TRBD2. The CDR3 totals 19 residues. Germline CDR1 MNHEY, CDR2 SVGEGT. V lost 1 base, J lost 8 bases, and 13 bases stayed unmatched.

This clone was seen only a few times. The V call is TRBV6-5, the J call TRBJ1-4, with TRBD1 identical over 9 bases. Germline-derived CDR1 and CDR2 are MNHEY and SVGAGI. The CDR3 consists of 14 residues. J gave up 6 bases and V 7 bases, and 6 bases lay outside the gene matches. CDR3: CASMRDRVDEKLFF. The CDR3 coding sequence is TGTGCCAGCATGAGGGACAGGGTGGATGAAAAACTGTTTTTT.

J is TRBJ1-6 and V is TRBV5-6; TRBD1 agrees at 8 bases. Per the germline V gene, CDR1 is SGHDT and CDR2 is YYEEEE. The CDR3 length is 15 residues. J gave up 7 bases and V 2 bases, and 5 bases lay outside the gene matches. The CDR3 here is CASSLWTGNNSPLHF. CDR3 DNA sequence: TGTGCCAGCAGCTTATGGACAGGGAACAATTCACCCCTCCACTTT.